Each of the 22 T cell receptor beta chains below was sequenced from the same sample in a study of control samples from healthy donors and cancer patients. TCRdb's table, derived via immunoSEQ multiplex PCR, lists solely in-frame clones and lacks some. The sample records some 71,000 clones, more than 70% being singletons. The sample comprised PBMCs. Receptors were obtained from a man aged 55 to 70 with colorectal cancer.

This chain connects TRBV12-3 or TRBV12-4 to TRBJ1-5, with unresolved D. This CDR3 has 13 residues. The V and J ends lost 3 bases and 7 bases respectively, with 10 bases between them. CDR3 sequence reads: CASSFGRAQPQHF. The CDR3 bases are TGTGCCAGCAGTTTTGGGCGGGCGCAGCCCCAGCATTTT.

The genes are TRBV2 and TRBJ2-3; D might be TRBD1 (6 bases). Germline V gene lookup returns CDR1 SNHLY and CDR2 FYNNEI. This CDR3 is 14 amino acids long. The ends were cut back, 4 bases at V and 2 bases at J, with 10 bases in the middle. The CDR3 sequence is CASSVGALTDTQYF. CDR3 nucleotide sequence: TGTGCCAGCAGTGTGGGGGCTCTCACAGATACGCAGTATTTT.

This sequence joins TRBV4-1 and TRBJ1-2; no clear D gene. The V end lost 0 bases, the J end lost 4 bases, and 9 bases lay between the germline ends. This CDR3 has 14 amino acids. Germline V gives CDR1 MGHRA, CDR2 YSYEKL. CDR3 sequence: CASSQDWGAYGYTF. In nucleotides, the CDR3 is TGCGCCAGCAGCCAAGATTGGGGAGCCTATGGCTACACCTTC.

The CDR3 bases are TGCGCCAGCAGCTTGGCTGGGGGAGGATCCTACACCGGGGAGCTGTTTTTT. Translated, it gives CASSLAGGGSYTGELFF. V gene TRBV5-1 combines with J gene TRBJ2-2, with D possibly TRBD2 on 6 matching bases. The CDR3 is made up of 17 amino acids. The V gene lost 0 bases and the J gene lost 3 bases, with 15 bases spanning the gap. Germline V gene sequence: CDR1 SGHRS, CDR2 YFSETQ.

The chain recombines TRBV18 with TRBJ1-1; TRBD1 is a possible D gene (6 bases). The CDR3 extends over 13 amino acids. Germline V lookup: CDR1 KGHSH, CDR2 LQKENI. V lost 6 bases and J 1 base, leaving 9 bases between the germline ends. DNA of the CDR3: TGTGCCAGCTCCGAGGGGGGGAACACTGAAGCTTTCTTT. This gives the protein CASSEGGNTEAFF.

The V gene is TRBV6-6, the J gene TRBJ1-5; D is unclear. Trimming removed 2 bases at V and 5 bases at J, with 4 bases between. From germline, CDR1 is MNHNY and CDR2 SVGAGI (reference sequence). The CDR3 is 12 amino acids. The CDR3 loop reads CASSYGYQPQHF. The CDR3 nucleotides are TGTGCCAGCAGTTACGGATATCAGCCCCAGCATTTT.

CDR3 nucleotide sequence: TGTGCCAGCAGCCCCCGTAGTAGCTCTGGAAACACCATATATTTT. It yields the protein CASSPRSSSGNTIYF. The chain links TRBV7-9 to TRBJ1-3; D not resolved. Germline V gives CDR1 SEHNR, CDR2 FQNEAQ (reference sequence). Trimming cost V 5 bases and J 0 bases, with 11 bases left between them. The CDR3 length is 15 residues.

The genes are TRBV7-8 and TRBJ2-3, with a possible D match to TRBD1 (5 bases). This CDR3 contains 14 residues. The V gene's germline CDR1 is SGHVS and CDR2 FQNEAQ. V lost 2 bases and J 5 bases, leaving 11 bases between the germline ends. The CDR3 loop is CASSLRGPGDTQYF. CDR3 nucleotides: TGTGCCAGCAGCTTAAGGGGCCCTGGAGATACGCAGTATTTT.

The V and J genes are TRBV6-5 and TRBJ2-7; TRBD2 agrees at 12 bases. Germline CDR1 MNHEY, CDR2 SVGAGI. The V gene end was trimmed by 7 bases and the J gene end by 8 bases; junction bases not matched to a gene: 6. This CDR3 is 13 amino acids long. The CDR3 DNA sequence: TGTGCCAGCATAGGACTAGCGGGGAGTAAGCAGTACTTC. Amino acids: CASIGLAGSKQYF.

V and J are TRBV9 and TRBJ2-7; perhaps TRBD2 as D (5 bases). V was shortened by 0 bases and J by 2 bases, with 15 bases between the two germline ends. CDR3 size: 16 residues. The V gene's germline CDR1 is SGDLS and CDR2 YYNGEE. The CDR3 bases are TGTGCCAGCAGCGTAGAAGAGGGATTCATCCCCTACGAGCAGTACTTC. Residues: CASSVEEGFIPYEQYF.

The genes are TRBV9 and TRBJ1-5; 7 bases are shared with TRBD1. The V segment lost 2 bases and the J segment 6 bases; nucleotides outside the gene matches: 2. There are 13 residues in the CDR3. Germline V gene lookup returns CDR1 SGDLS and CDR2 YYNGEE. The DNA of the CDR3 is TGTGCCAGCAGCGTGGGGGACAGTCAGCCCCAGCATTTT. This encodes CASSVGDSQPQHF.

This clone was seen a handful of times. This chain uses TRBV5-1 with TRBJ2-7, with D perhaps TRBD1 or TRBD2 (5 bases each). This CDR3 has 15 residues. The V end lost 1 base, the J end lost 5 bases, and 16 bases lay between the germline ends. CDR1 is SGHRS, CDR2 YFSETQ, per germline. The CDR3 nucleotides are TGCGCCAGCAGCTTGAGGTGGAATGGGGACCACGAGCAGTACTTC. It is translated as CASSLRWNGDHEQYF. Together with reference TRBV5-1 and TRBJ2-7, the CDR3 gives the full variable domain: KAGVTQTPRYLIKTRGQQVTLSCSPISGHRSVSWYQQTPGQGLQFLFEYFSETQRNKGNFPGRFSGRQFSNSRSEMNVSTLELGDSALYLCASSLRWNGDHEQYFGPGTRLTVT.

This rearrangement joins TRBV7-2 to TRBJ2-1; D remains unclear. V dropped 0 bases and J dropped 2 bases, with 8 bases sitting between them. CDR1 and CDR2 from the germline V gene are SGHTA and FQGNSA. This CDR3 is built from 15 residues. The CDR3 nucleotides are TGTGCCAGCAGCTTAGCCGGGCCCACCTACAATGAGCAGTTCTTC. It yields the protein CASSLAGPTYNEQFF.

The DNA for the CDR3 is TGTGCCAGCAGCTTAGATCGACGGCGGGGGAGCCACGAGCAGTACTTC. Protein product: CASSLDRRRGSHEQYF. This chain connects TRBV11-2 to TRBJ2-7, with 7 bases aligning to TRBD2. Germline-derived CDR1 and CDR2 are SGHAT and FQNNGV. The CDR3 consists of 16 residues. V dropped 0 bases and J dropped 5; count of bases not matched to a gene: 10.

This sequence joins TRBV30 and TRBJ1-2, with D maybe TRBD1 (6 bases). This CDR3 is built from 13 residues. The V end was cut by 3 bases, the J end by 4 bases, with 12 bases between. Germline CDR1 GTSNPN, CDR2 SVGIG (reference sequence). For the CDR3, the DNA is TGTGCCTGGAGCACGGGGGGCGCCTATGGCTACACCTTC. This translates into CAWSTGGAYGYTF.

The gene calls are TRBV27 and TRBJ1-1; no definite D call. CDR1 and CDR2 from the germline V gene are MNHEY and SMNVEV (reference sequence). V was cut by 0 bases and J by 5 bases, with 10 bases left in between. The CDR3 covers 14 residues. The CDR3 coding sequence is TGTGCCAGCAGTTTATCGGCGGCGGGAACTGAAGCTTTCTTT. Amino acid sequence: CASSLSAAGTEAFF.

A word on this clone: Compared with germline, one end of the junction differs, possibly owing to a read error. The chain is built from TRBV10-3 and TRBJ2-7; weak D call: TRBD2 (5 bases). Germline loops: CDR1 ENHRY, CDR2 SYGVKD. This CDR3 spans 11 amino acids. This CDR3 is CAIGEGYEQYF. The CDR3 region has the DNA TGTGCCATCGGTGAGGGCTACGAGCAGTACTTC.

This clone has more than one count but fewer than ten. The chain links TRBV11-3 to TRBJ2-3; no firm D call. Trimming removed 5 bases from V and 7 bases from J, with 13 bases in between. The CDR3 consists of 13 residues. Germline assignment: CDR1 SGHNT and CDR2 YENEEA. For the CDR3, the DNA is TGTGCCAGCAGCCTGGGAAGGAAGAATACGCAGTATTTT. Amino acid sequence: CASSLGRKNTQYF.

This chain links TRBV27 with TRBJ1-1, with D possibly matching TRBD1 (5 bases). This CDR3 is built from 11 residues. Between the trimmed V and J ends, which lost 7 bases and 8 bases, there was a span of 11 bases. Germline CDR1 MNHEY, CDR2 SMNVEV (reference sequence). CDR3: CASTQGWEAFF. CDR3 bases: TGTGCCAGCACCCAGGGCTGGGAAGCTTTCTTT.

The V call is TRBV9, the J call TRBJ2-3, with D perhaps matching TRBD1 (5 bases). Germline V CDR1 and CDR2: SGDLS, YYNGEE. V was clipped by 2 bases and J by 2 bases, with 15 bases between them. This CDR3 region has 16 residues. The CDR3 here is CASSVLPQGTTDTQYF. The CDR3 DNA sequence: TGTGCCAGCAGCGTCCTCCCCCAGGGAACCACAGATACGCAGTATTTT.

The chain uses TRBV6-1 and TRBJ2-1; TRBD1 matches 9 bases. The CDR3 extends over 15 amino acids. V shed 1 base and J 2 bases; nucleotides not matched to a gene: 0. Germline CDR1 MNHNS, CDR2 SASEGT. The CDR3 region is CASSEGQGAYNEQFF. CDR3 bases: TGTGCCAGCAGTGAAGGACAGGGGGCCTACAATGAGCAGTTCTTC.

The chain has TRBV4-2 and TRBJ2-6; 9 nucleotides line up with TRBD2. Germline CDR1 is LGHNA and CDR2 is YNFKEQ. V shed 0 bases and J 0 bases; nucleotides not matched to a gene: 6. The CDR3 totals 19 residues. CDR3 sequence (DNA): TGTGCCAGCAGCCAAGATCATAGCGGGGGCTACTCTGGGGCCAACGTCCTGACTTTC. Translated: CASSQDHSGGYSGANVLTF.